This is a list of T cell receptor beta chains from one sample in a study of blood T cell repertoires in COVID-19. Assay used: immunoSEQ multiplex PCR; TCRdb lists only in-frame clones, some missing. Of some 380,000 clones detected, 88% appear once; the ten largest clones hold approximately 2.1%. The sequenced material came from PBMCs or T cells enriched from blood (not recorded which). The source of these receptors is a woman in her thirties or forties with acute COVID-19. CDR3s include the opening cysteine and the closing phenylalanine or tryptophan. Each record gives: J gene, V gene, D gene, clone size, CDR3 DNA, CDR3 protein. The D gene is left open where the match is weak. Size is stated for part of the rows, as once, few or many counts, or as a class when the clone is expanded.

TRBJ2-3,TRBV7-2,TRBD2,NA,TGTGCCAGCAGCACCCGACTAGCGGGGGGGCAAGATACGCAGTATTTT,CASSTRLAGGQDTQYF
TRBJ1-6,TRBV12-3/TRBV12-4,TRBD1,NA,TGTGCCAGCAGTCCTGGACAGGGGTCACCCCTCCACTTT,CASSPGQGSPLHF
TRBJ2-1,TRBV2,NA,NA,TGTGCCAGCAGCTTCAATGAGCAGTTCTTC,CASSFNEQFF
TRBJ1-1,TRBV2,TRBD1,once,TGTGCCAGCAAGGGACAGGGGTCCACTGAAGCTTTCTTT,CASKGQGSTEAFF
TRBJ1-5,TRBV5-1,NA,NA,TGCGCCAGCAGCTTCTCAGGGCATGCGACGGAGCCCCAGCATTTT,CASSFSGHATEPQHF
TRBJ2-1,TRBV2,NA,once,TGTGCCAGCAGTGAACGGAGGTTAGGGAACAATGAGCAGTTCTTC,CASSERRLGNNEQFF
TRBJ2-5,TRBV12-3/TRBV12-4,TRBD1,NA,TGTGCCAGCACGGGACAGGGGGGAGAGACCCAGTACTTC,CASTGQGGETQYF
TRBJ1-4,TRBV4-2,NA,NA,TGTGCCAGCAGCCAAGAAGGTCCCCCAGGTAATGAAAAACTGTTTTTT,CASSQEGPPGNEKLFF
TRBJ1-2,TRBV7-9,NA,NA,TGTGCCGGGGAACAGGGCGGTAACTATGGCTACACCTTC,CAGEQGGNYGYTF
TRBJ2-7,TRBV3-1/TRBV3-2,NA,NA,TGTGCCAGCAGCCGGCGGGATATCTGGGAGCAGTACTTC,CASSRRDIWEQYF